This T cell receptor (beta chain) stems from a study of OX40 agonist ivuxolimab in advanced cancers. About the investigation overall: Ivuxolimab was an agonistic, fully human IgG2 monoclonal antibody directed against OX40 (CD134), a costimulatory receptor. Three dose-escalation patients achieved partial responses, one with hepatocellular carcinoma and two with cutaneous melanoma. Prior anti-PD-1, anti-PD-L1 or anti-CTLA-4 therapy was permitted, and approximately 40% of dose-escalation patients had received checkpoint inhibitors. In the dose-escalation cohort, around four fifths of patients were male, and the mean age was approximately 60 years, with a range of about 20 to 90. Intravenous ivuxolimab was administered to patients every 2 weeks at six dose levels: 0.01, 0.1, 0.3, 1.5, 3 and 10 mg/kg. The point of sequencing TCRbeta in the periphery was to test whether ivuxolimab changed TCR sequence diversity and drove clonal T-cell expansion. The paper describes the monotherapy dose-escalation part (N of about 47 patients) of the phase I trial of ivuxolimab. Of the roughly 50 dose-escalation patients, hepatocellular carcinoma was present in about 20, melanoma in approximately 15, renal cell carcinoma in 9 and head and neck cancer in 9. On the study overall, not on this receptor specifically: The antigen specificity of the peripheral T cells that underwent clonal expansion was not determined. Partial responders in the 0.1-3.0 mg/kg groups had among the lowest normalized peripheral clonal expansion, especially among CD8+ T cells. Low levels of normalized T-cell clonal expansion were also seen in some nonresponding patients. At doses from 0.1 to 3.0 mg/kg, clonal expansion was seen in both CD4+ and CD8+ blood T cells between baseline and week 6. After ivuxolimab, expanded clones were on average more numerous among CD8+ T cells than among CD4+ T cells.

Points on this clone: Its cognate antigen has yet to be identified. One base away there is no much larger clone; base qualities are not given.

To sequence the TCRbeta CDR3 region, genomic DNA was isolated from the sorted cells. The immunoSEQ Assay was used for sequencing of TCRbeta CDR3 regions. TCRdb took over this immuneACCESS table, retaining in-frame rearrangements with V and J assigned. Such tables are incomplete; in checked studies, under half of the missing clones stem from an unresolved V gene, and the remainder is unexplained. The sample has 20,000 to 25,000 clones on record, 80% to 85% of them singletons. 14% of the sample belongs to the ten largest clones. The CDR3 sequence holds 15 residues, the cysteine and phenylalanine included. Only the CDR3 DNA is retained, 45 bases long and in frame from the first base. Via the germline V gene, CDR1 is SGHVS and CDR2 FQNEAQ. V is reduced by 5 bases and J by 4 bases, leaving a spacing of 18 bases between them. The trial excluded patients who had a history of autoimmune disease or who were on systemic immunosuppression. Peripheral blood for TCR sequencing was drawn from every dose cohort at baseline, at cycle 4 day 1 and at cycle 7 day 1. The samples were taken from a phase I, first-in-human, multicenter, open-label dose-escalation trial of ivuxolimab. Adults with locally advanced or metastatic head and neck squamous cell, hepatocellular, melanoma or renal cell carcinoma were enrolled in the trial. Before TCR sequencing, CD4+ T cells and CD8+ T cells from peripheral blood were sorted into separate populations.

The source is an adult with an advanced solid tumor such as melanoma, head and neck, liver or kidney cancer. Rearrangement joined TRBV7-8 to TRBJ2-7; no D gene can be assigned with confidence. The starting material was CD4+ or CD8+ T cells sorted from blood, obtained in a trial of the OX40 agonist ivuxolimab. The nucleotides are TGTGCCAGCAGCCCCGAGAGCATGGGGATTTACGAGCAGTACTTC. Protein translation: CASSPESMGIYEQYF. With all but the CDR3 taken from the reference TRBV7-8 and TRBJ2-7 genes, the full variable domain is: GAGVSQSPRYKVAKRGQDVALRCDPISGHVSLFWYQQALGQGPEFLTYFQNEAQLDKSGLPSDRFFAERPEGSVSTLKIQRTQQEDSAVYLCASSPESMGIYEQYFGPGTRLTVT.